The present entry profiles one T cell receptor beta chain with its context. Its binding antigen is unknown. Base qualities are not recorded, but no much larger clone differs from it by a single base. This specimen comes from a study of T cell responses to AZD1222 COVID-19 vaccine (dated by TCRdb to 2020 to 2023). A note on the overall study: AZD1222 recipients with second doses at about 4 weeks or about 12 weeks were pooled, because spike-specific TCR depth and breadth did not differ between schedules. TCR sequencing was performed for about 240 trial participants, of whom about 200 were given two doses of AZD1222 and around 25 were given two doses of MenACWY control vaccine. Trial participants were enrolled by age into 18-55, 56-69 and 70-plus year subgroups, with approximately 160, 26 and 62 TCR-sequenced participants respectively.

The label giving this sample's time point can be read as: baseline before first vaccination. Vaccinee samples came from UK trials COV001 and COV002, including a single-blind randomized controlled phase 2/3 trial of AZD1222 (ChAdOx1 nCoV-19) in healthy adults. Trial participant PBMC samples were collected at day 0 and day 28 after the second dose for TCRbeta chain sequencing. The CDR3 regions of human TCRbeta chains were analyzed by immunosequencing. Turning to the authors' computational methods: Repertoire TCRs were matched against a reference library of SARS-CoV-2-specific TCRs generated with the MIRA antigen-specificity platform. Breadth was defined as the fraction of unique TCRs that were SARS-CoV-2-associated. Depth was defined as the fraction of total T cells that were SARS-CoV-2-associated. Using the MIRA data, every spike-specific TCR was mapped to the spike region that the TCR reacted to and assigned to either a CD4 or a CD8 class. Log10-transformed breadth and depth values were compared by one-way ANOVA with Sidak's multiple comparisons tests. In TCRdb, the immuneACCESS table is reduced to in-frame sequences with V and J assigned. These tables do not hold every clone; where another copy was compared, an unresolved V gene accounts for under half, and the others remain unexplained. The V and J calls and clone size are taken from that table; D and trimming were inferred from the DNA. This sample holds about 96,000 clones; 80% to 90% were observed only once. Around 1.5% of the sample lies in the top ten.

V was cut back by 5 bases and J by 6 bases, leaving a gap of 17 bases between them. Inclusive of the bounding cysteine and phenylalanine, the CDR3 is 15 residues long. Only the CDR3 DNA is retained, 45 bases long and in frame from the first base. From the germline V gene (reference sequence), CDR1 is LNHDA and CDR2 is SQIVND. Overall study outcomes, separate from this receptor: The 56-69-year group was small, and its depth increase did not reach significance, likely because of low power. Reportedly, almost half of the unique spike-specific TCRs recognized epitopes lying outside the regions that are mutated in the B.1.351 and B.1.1.7 variants. The whole spike protein was spanned by vaccine-associated CD4 TCRs, and dominant responses were seen in regions 160-218 and 743-854. After two AZD1222 doses, spike-specific TCR breadth and depth were significantly higher than at day 0 and than in MenACWY recipients. Only six AZD1222 recipients were SARS-CoV-2 seropositive at baseline, limiting conclusions about previously exposed vaccinees. Because no samples from the day 14 peak response were available, repertoires could be characterized only after the peak T cell response. Participants were mostly white British and included more females than males, and it was suggested by the authors that clonal diversity may have been underestimated.

This sequence was found in an adult in good health. The material was peripheral blood, obtained on day 0 of AZD1222 vaccination. This receptor chain uses TRBV19 and TRBJ1-5; D gene: possibly TRBD1, on 6 matching bases. The sequence in DNA is TGTGCCAGTAGTTCCACAGGGCTTGGCACTCAGCCCCAGCATTTT. This codes for CASSSTGLGTQPQHF.